These 5 T cell receptor beta chains share one sample of origin, sequenced in a study of blood T cell repertoires in COVID-19. Here immunoSEQ multiplex PCR was the method, and the copy in TCRdb shows in-frame clones only, minus some. The repertoire holds about 250,000 clones, with about 88% as singletons. Material for sequencing was peripheral blood. The receptors here all came from a woman aged 40 to 50 who had recovered from COVID-19.

J is TRBJ1-4 and V is TRBV29-1; D remains unclear. V shed 7 bases and J shed 2 bases, with 11 bases lying between them. Germline CDR1 and CDR2: SQVTM and ANQGSEA. The CDR3 runs to 13 residues. The CDR3 sequence is CSALAHTNEKLFF. For the CDR3, the DNA is TGCAGCGCCCTAGCCCACACTAATGAAAAACTGTTTTTT. Filled out from reference TRBV29-1 and TRBJ1-4, the complete variable domain reads SAVISQKPSRDICQRGTSLTIQCQVDSQVTMMFWYRQQPGQSLTLIATANQGSEATYESGFVIDKFPISRPNLTFSTLTVSNMSPEDSSIYLCSALAHTNEKLFFGSGTQLSVL.

This clone was seen only once. The chain recombines TRBV15 with TRBJ2-1, with 14 bases matching TRBD2. The CDR3 is 18 amino acids. The germline V gene encodes CDR1 LNHNV and CDR2 YYDKDF (reference sequence). Trimming at V came to 0 bases and at J to 8 bases, leaving 9 bases not matched to a gene. This CDR3 is CATSRDVGLAGAFYEQFF. Written as DNA, the CDR3 is TGTGCCACCAGCAGAGATGTGGGACTAGCGGGAGCTTTTTATGAGCAGTTCTTC.

This clone was detected a few times. The CDR3 bases are TGTGCCAGCAGTTTTCTAGCGGGATCGGGCACAGATACGCAGTATTTT. It yields the protein CASSFLAGSGTDTQYF. This chain uses TRBV6-2 or TRBV6-3 with TRBJ2-3, with 9 bases lining up with TRBD2. Germline loops: CDR1 MNHEY, CDR2 SVGEGT. The ends lost 4 bases at V and 1 base at J; junction bases unmatched: 6. The CDR3 is made up of 16 amino acids.

This rearrangement joins TRBV6-1 to TRBJ2-7; weak D call: TRBD2 (6 bases). The CDR3 covers 13 residues. Germline V gene sequence: CDR1 MNHNS, CDR2 SASEGT. V lost 0 bases and J 7 bases, leaving 10 bases between the germline ends. The CDR3 nucleotides read TGTGCCAGCAGTGAAGCGCGGGCGGGGGAGCAGTACTTC. Its translation is CASSEARAGEQYF.

V gene TRBV5-6 combines with J gene TRBJ2-7; 10 positions agree with TRBD1. The CDR3 is 13 amino acids. Germline values: CDR1 SGHDT, CDR2 YYEEEE. After removal of 4 bases from V and 6 bases from J, the junction contained 4 bases not matched to a gene. CDR3: CASSIRTGGEQYV. The CDR3 DNA sequence: TGTGCCAGCAGCATCCGGACAGGGGGCGAGCAGTACGTC.